The rows below give T cell receptor beta chains drawn from one sample of a study of PD-L1 blockade in urothelial cancer. TCRdb keeps only in-frame clones here, not all; method: immunoSEQ multiplex PCR. The data show 45,000 or so clones, 82% seen once. Material: PBMCs, obtained around atezolizumab (anti-PD-L1) treatment. These receptors were collected from a man aged 70-80 years with urothelial cancer. Both conserved end residues are part of each CDR3. D genes are given only for firm matches. A clone size is listed for some rows: how often the clone was seen (once, few, many), or a class if it is expanded.

>TRBJ2-7|TRBV9|few|TRBD1
CASSLSTGEGLTYEQYF
TGTGCCAGCAGCCTCTCGACAGGGGAAGGCCTTACCTACGAGCAGTACTTC
>TRBJ2-3|TRBV7-9|-|-
CASSSSGDTQYF
TGTGCCAGCAGCTCGTCAGGCGATACGCAGTATTTT
>TRBJ1-1|TRBV28|few|-
CASSLVRYEAFF
TGTGCCAGCAGTTTAGTCAGGTACGAAGCTTTCTTT
>TRBJ2-1|TRBV9|once|-
CASSPRGQTYQNEQFF
TGTGCCAGCAGCCCCCGTGGACAGACCTACCAGAATGAGCAGTTCTTC
>TRBJ2-5|TRBV2|-|TRBD2
CASSEAGAGAETQYF
TGTGCCAGCAGTGAAGCGGGAGCGGGGGCAGAGACCCAGTACTTC
>TRBJ1-1|TRBV29-1|few|-
CSVALTGSTEAFF
TGCAGCGTTGCACTAACAGGGAGCACTGAAGCTTTCTTT
>TRBJ1-1|TRBV28|medium-sized|-
CASTGGVTEAFF
TGTGCCAGCACGGGGGGGGTCACTGAAGCTTTCTTT
>TRBJ1-1|TRBV7-9|-|-
CASSLQLSEAFF
TGTGCCAGCAGCTTACAGTTATCTGAAGCTTTCTTT
>TRBJ2-1|TRBV7-3|-|TRBD2
CASSSGLAPSSYNEQFF
TGTGCCAGCAGCTCGGGACTAGCGCCGAGCTCCTACAATGAGCAGTTCTTC
>TRBJ2-4|TRBV19|-|TRBD2
CASSIDERGDKNIQYF
TGTGCCAGTAGTATAGACGAGCGGGGAGACAAAAACATTCAGTACTTC
>TRBJ1-6|TRBV7-9|-|TRBD1
CASSLATGGNSPLHF
TGTGCCAGCAGCTTAGCAACAGGGGGCAATTCACCCCTCCACTTT
>TRBJ1-2|TRBV29-1|-|TRBD1
CSVGQGSGGYTF
TGCAGCGTGGGACAGGGCTCGGGAGGCTACACCTTC
>TRBJ2-7|TRBV5-7|-|-
CASSLNPGVVYEQYF
TGTGCCAGCAGCTTGAATCCAGGGGTAGTCTACGAGCAGTACTTC
>TRBJ1-1|TRBV10-3|-|-
CAISFGGSNTEAFF
TGTGCCATCAGTTTCGGGGGTTCCAACACTGAAGCTTTCTTT
>TRBJ2-3|TRBV5-1|-|TRBD1
CASSRTGGDTQYF
TGCGCCAGCAGCAGGACAGGGGGAGATACGCAGTATTTT
>TRBJ1-5|TRBV19|-|TRBD1
CASSALTGGNQPQHF
TGTGCCAGTAGTGCACTAACAGGGGGCAATCAGCCCCAGCATTTT
>TRBJ2-1|TRBV14|-|-
CASSQDWLANEQFF
TGTGCCAGCAGCCAAGATTGGCTAGCGAATGAGCAGTTCTTC
>TRBJ2-1|TRBV4-2|medium-sized|TRBD2
CASRASGGSEQFF
TGTGCCAGCAGGGCTAGCGGGGGGTCTGAGCAGTTCTTC
>TRBJ1-1|TRBV6-5|-|-
CASSYIKNTEAFF
TGTGCCAGCAGTTACATCAAGAACACTGAAGCTTTCTTT
>TRBJ1-5|TRBV10-3|-|-
CAISEGNQPQHF
TGTGCCATCTCAGAGGGTAATCAGCCCCAGCATTTT
>TRBJ2-5|TRBV7-8|-|-
CASSLGSSGEETQYF
TGTGCCAGCAGCTTAGGGAGTAGCGGAGAAGAGACCCAGTACTTC
>TRBJ1-2|TRBV5-1|-|TRBD1
CASSPDRGLDYTF
TGCGCCAGCAGCCCCGACAGGGGCCTAGACTACACCTTC
>TRBJ1-1|TRBV9|-|-
CASSVRRETEAFF
TGTGCCAGCAGCGTTAGGAGGGAGACTGAAGCTTTCTTT
>TRBJ1-5|TRBV5-6|-|-
CASSWGESRNQPQHF
TGTGCCAGCAGCTGGGGGGAGTCAAGGAATCAGCCCCAGCATTTT
>TRBJ1-2|TRBV6-1|-|-
CATYPDSGGYTF
TGTGCCACCTACCCTGATTCCGGTGGCTACACCTTC
>TRBJ1-1|TRBV5-6|-|-
CASSFGGTEAFF
TGTGCCAGCAGCTTCGGGGGGACTGAAGCTTTCTTT
>TRBJ2-1|TRBV5-1|-|TRBD1
CASSPGQEKFF
TGCGCCAGCAGCCCGGGACAGGAGAAGTTCTTC
>TRBJ1-1|TRBV5-4|-|TRBD1
CASSPGQGSHTEAFF
TGTGCCAGCAGCCCCGGACAGGGCAGCCACACTGAAGCTTTCTTT
>TRBJ2-2|TRBV4-2|-|-
CASTRGAGGELFF
TGTGCCAGCACCCGGGGGGCGGGCGGGGAGCTGTTTTTT
>TRBJ2-5|TRBV4-3|once|-
CASSQPQGTQYF
TGCGCCAGCAGCCAGCCCCAGGGGACCCAGTACTTC
>TRBJ2-1|TRBV5-6|-|-
CASSLRGEQFF
TGTGCCAGCAGCTTGCGTGGCGAGCAGTTCTTC
>TRBJ2-3|TRBV7-9|once|TRBD2
CASRLTSGSQDTQYF
TGTGCCAGCAGACTCACTAGCGGGAGTCAAGATACGCAGTATTTT
>TRBJ2-7|TRBV9|-|TRBD2
CASSVAGLAVYEQYF
TGTGCCAGCAGCGTAGCAGGACTAGCGGTCTACGAGCAGTACTTC
>TRBJ2-5|TRBV9|-|-
CASSVGGVETQYF
TGTGCCAGCAGCGTAGGGGGGGTGGAGACCCAGTACTTC
>TRBJ2-4|TRBV2|-|-
CASSLGGLAKNIQYF
TGTGCCAGCAGTCTGGGGGGGCTAGCCAAAAACATTCAGTACTTC
>TRBJ2-5|TRBV5-1|-|TRBD2
CASSHRGTSGIQETQYF
TGCGCCAGCAGCCACAGAGGGACTAGCGGTATCCAAGAGACCCAGTACTTC
>TRBJ1-1|TRBV23-1|once|TRBD1
CASSQWEDRGTEAFF
TGCGCCAGCAGTCAATGGGAGGACAGGGGGACTGAAGCTTTCTTT
>TRBJ2-5|TRBV29-1|-|TRBD1
CSVRQGRETQYF
TGCAGCGTCCGACAGGGACGGGAGACCCAGTACTTC
>TRBJ1-3|TRBV7-8|-|-
CASSLATDTIYF
TGTGCCAGCAGCTTAGCGACTGACACCATATATTTT
>TRBJ2-2|TRBV28|few|-
CASTRGTGELFF
TGTGCCAGCACGCGTGGCACCGGGGAGCTGTTTTTT
>TRBJ2-3|TRBV5-1|-|TRBD2
CASSLGSGGARTDTQYF
TGCGCCAGCAGCTTGGGGAGCGGGGGGGCTCGCACAGATACGCAGTATTTT
>TRBJ1-1|TRBV5-1|-|-
CASRGLNTEAFF
TGCGCCAGCCGGGGGTTGAACACTGAAGCTTTCTTT
>TRBJ1-1|TRBV19|-|-
CASSINTESKAFF
TGTGCCAGCAGCATAAATACAGAGAGTAAAGCTTTCTTT
>TRBJ2-1|TRBV6-7|-|TRBD1
CASQGQGYNEQFF
TGTGCCAGCCAGGGACAGGGGTACAATGAGCAGTTCTTC
>TRBJ2-3|TRBV7-2|-|-
CASSSTLMRDTQYF
TGTGCCAGCAGCTCCACCCTAATGAGAGATACGCAGTATTTT
>TRBJ1-1|TRBV30|-|-
CAWSPTGNTEAFF
TGTGCCTGGAGCCCGACAGGGAACACTGAAGCTTTCTTT
>TRBJ1-1|TRBV7-6|-|TRBD1
CASSLGQGETEAFF
TGTGCCAGCAGCCTCGGACAGGGCGAGACTGAAGCTTTCTTT
>TRBJ1-2|TRBV6-6|-|-
CASSYRDRGVNGYTF
TGTGCCAGCAGTTACCGGGATCGGGGGGTCAATGGCTACACCTTC
>TRBJ2-1|TRBV18|-|-
CASSSQGGSYNEQFF
TGTGCCAGCTCATCTCAGGGAGGCTCCTACAATGAGCAGTTCTTC
>TRBJ1-2|TRBV6-5|-|TRBD1
CASSPTGQGANGYTF
TGTGCCAGCAGTCCAACCGGACAGGGGGCAAATGGCTACACCTTC
>TRBJ2-3|TRBV9|-|TRBD2
CASSVATSSGRLTDTQYF
TGTGCCAGCAGCGTAGCTACGTCTAGCGGGAGACTCACAGATACGCAGTATTTT
>TRBJ1-1|TRBV5-3|-|-
CARSPAVPEAFF
TGTGCCAGAAGCCCCGCGGTACCCGAGGCTTTCTTT
>TRBJ2-7|TRBV28|-|-
CASSFWGRSSYEQYF
TGTGCCAGCAGTTTCTGGGGGCGTAGCTCCTACGAGCAGTACTTC
>TRBJ2-3|TRBV5-1|-|TRBD2
CASSSTSGRDYTDTQYF
TGCGCCAGCAGCTCGACTAGCGGGAGGGATTACACAGATACGCAGTATTTT
>TRBJ1-4|TRBV4-2|-|TRBD1
CASSQGGGQSRVGEKLFF
TGTGCCAGCAGCCAAGGAGGGGGACAGTCTCGAGTGGGTGAAAAACTGTTTTTT
>TRBJ1-5|TRBV6-5|-|TRBD1
CASSYSGQGGEPQHF
TGTGCCAGCAGTTACTCGGGACAGGGTGGGGAGCCCCAGCATTTT
>TRBJ1-3|TRBV30|-|-
CAWSPPVYGGNTIYF
TGTGCCTGGAGTCCCCCAGTGTATGGTGGAAACACCATATATTTT